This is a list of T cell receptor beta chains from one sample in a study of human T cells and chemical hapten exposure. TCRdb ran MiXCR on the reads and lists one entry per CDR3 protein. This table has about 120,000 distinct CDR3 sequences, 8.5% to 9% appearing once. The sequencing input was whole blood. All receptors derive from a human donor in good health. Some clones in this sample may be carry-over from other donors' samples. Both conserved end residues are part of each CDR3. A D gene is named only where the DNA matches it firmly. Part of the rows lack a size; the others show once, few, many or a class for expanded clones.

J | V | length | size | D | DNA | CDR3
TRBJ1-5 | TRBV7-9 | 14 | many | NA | TGTGCCAGCAGCTTAGGCAGGGCGGATCAGCCCCAGCATTTT | CASSLGRADQPQHF
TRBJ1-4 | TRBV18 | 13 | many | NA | TGTGCCAGCTCACCACAGCAGGAGGAAAAACTGTTTTTT | CASSPQQEEKLFF
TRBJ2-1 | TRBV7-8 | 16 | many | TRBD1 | TGTGCCAGCAGCCGACCCCTGGACAGGGGGAACAATGAGCAGTTCTTC | CASSRPLDRGNNEQFF
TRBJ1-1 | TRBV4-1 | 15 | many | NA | TGCGCCAGCAGCCGCGGACTGGGGGGTGACACTGAAGCTTTCTTT | CASSRGLGGDTEAFF
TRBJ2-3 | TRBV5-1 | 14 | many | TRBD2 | TGCGCCAGCAGACGGACTAGCGGGGAAGATACGCAGTATTTT | CASRRTSGEDTQYF
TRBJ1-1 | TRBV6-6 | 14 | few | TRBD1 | TGTGCCACCGCCGGGACAGACTTGAACACTGAAGCTTTCTTT | CATAGTDLNTEAFF
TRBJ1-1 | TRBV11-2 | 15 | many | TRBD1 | TGTGCCAGCAGCTTACGGGACAGCATTAACACTGAAGCTTTCTTT | CASSLRDSINTEAFF
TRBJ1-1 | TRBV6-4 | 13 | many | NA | TGTGCCAGCAGTGAGGTAGAGAACACTGAAGCTTTCTTT | CASSEVENTEAFF
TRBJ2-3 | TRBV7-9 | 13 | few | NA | TGTGCCAGCAGCGCTCCAGGGCCAGATACGCAGTATTTT | CASSAPGPDTQYF
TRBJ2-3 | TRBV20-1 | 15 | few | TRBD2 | TGCAGTGCTCTAGCGGGAGGGCGTGGCACAGATACGCAGTATTTT | CSALAGGRGTDTQYF
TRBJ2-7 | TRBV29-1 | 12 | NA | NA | TGCAGCGTTGATACAGGTTCCTACGAGCAGTACTTC | CSVDTGSYEQYF
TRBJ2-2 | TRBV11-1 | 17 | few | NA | TGTGCCAGCAGCCTTAACGTCCCCGGAGACGGCGGCGGGGAGCTGTTTTTT | CASSLNVPGDGGGELFF
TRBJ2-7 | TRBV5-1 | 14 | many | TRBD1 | TGCGCCAGCAGCTTGGAAGGACAGGGGGACGAGCAGTACTTC | CASSLEGQGDEQYF
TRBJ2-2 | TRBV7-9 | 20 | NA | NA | TGTGCCAGCAGCTCAGGGGATGGAACAGACCACCCTCCGAACACCGGGGAGCTGTTTTTT | CASSSGDGTDHPPNTGELFF
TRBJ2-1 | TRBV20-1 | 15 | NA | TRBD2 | TGCAGTGCTAGAGACCTTAGCGGGAGGTACAATGAGCAGTTCTTC | CSARDLSGRYNEQFF
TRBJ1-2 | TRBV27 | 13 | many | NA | TGTGCCAGCAGTTTAAGGGCAGAGTATGGCTACACCTTC | CASSLRAEYGYTF
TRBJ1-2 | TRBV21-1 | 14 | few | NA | TGTGCCAGCAGCAAACAACAGGGTAGCTATGGCTACACCTTC | CASSKQQGSYGYTF
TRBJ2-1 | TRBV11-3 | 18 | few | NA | TGTGCCAGCAGCTTAGGAGGGGTTAGCGGCAGCTCCTACAATGAGCAGTTCTTC | CASSLGGVSGSSYNEQFF
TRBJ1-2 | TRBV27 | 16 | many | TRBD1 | TGTGCCAGCAGTTTTGGGGGACAGCAACACTATTATGGCTACACCTTC | CASSFGGQQHYYGYTF
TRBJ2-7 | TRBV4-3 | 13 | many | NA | TGCGCCAGCAGCGAAACAGGGATGGACGAGCAGTACTTC | CASSETGMDEQYF
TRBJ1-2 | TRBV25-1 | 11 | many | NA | TGTGCCAGCAGTGAATCGCGCGGCTACACCTTC | CASSESRGYTF
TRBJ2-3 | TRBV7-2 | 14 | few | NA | TGTGCCAGCAGCTTAGGTCTTGAGAGGGGTACGCAGTATTTT | CASSLGLERGTQYF
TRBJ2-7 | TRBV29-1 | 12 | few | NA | TGCAGCGTTAGCGGTAGGGGATACGAGCAGTACTTC | CSVSGRGYEQYF
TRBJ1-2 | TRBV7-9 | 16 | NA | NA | TGTGCCAGCAGCTTAGAGGGAGCAGGGGAAAACTATGGCTACACCTTC | CASSLEGAGENYGYTF
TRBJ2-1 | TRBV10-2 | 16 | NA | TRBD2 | TGCGCCAGCAGTGAGTCGGGGGGGGACTCCGCTTCTGAGCAGTTCTTC | CASSESGGDSASEQFF
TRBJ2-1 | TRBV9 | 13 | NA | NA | TGTGCCAGCAGCGGTTCTAAGCCCCGGGAGCAGTTCTTC | CASSGSKPREQFF
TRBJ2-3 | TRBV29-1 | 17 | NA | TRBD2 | TGCAGCGTCCCCCTCTTCGGGACTAGCGGGAGGTCGGATACGCAGTATTTT | CSVPLFGTSGRSDTQYF